Listed below are T cell receptor beta chains from one sample, sequenced in a study of shared clonotypes between healthy human individuals. Method: immunoSEQ multiplex PCR; TCRdb's copy keeps in-frame clones and lacks some. The sample yields around 1.9 million clones, 85% to 95% seen once. Sequenced input: naive CD8+ T cells from PBMCs. These receptors were taken from a man between 18 and 29 years old in good health. Some clones in this sample may be carry-over from other donors' samples. Each CDR3 is given with its conserved first and last residue. The D gene is left open where the match is weak. Clone size, where shown, is once, few, many, or a class for clones that have expanded.

V gene: TRBV15
clone size: .
D gene: .
J gene: TRBJ1-1
CDR3 protein: CATSRPPDRGSSEAFF
CDR3 DNA: TGTGCCACCAGCAGACCCCCGGATAGGGGTTCGTCTGAAGCTTTCTTT

V gene: TRBV19
clone size: .
D gene: .
J gene: TRBJ2-7
CDR3 protein: CASSIGSAVGAYEQYF
CDR3 DNA: TGTGCCAGTAGTATAGGATCAGCGGTAGGCGCCTACGAGCAGTACTTC

V gene: TRBV9
clone size: .
D gene: TRBD1
J gene: TRBJ1-3
CDR3 protein: CASSRDRRLSGNTIYF
CDR3 DNA: TGTGCCAGCAGCCGGGACAGGAGACTCTCTGGAAACACCATATATTTT

V gene: TRBV27
clone size: .
D gene: TRBD2
J gene: TRBJ2-7
CDR3 protein: CASALAGPTYEQYF
CDR3 DNA: TGTGCCAGCGCATTAGCGGGGCCGACCTACGAGCAGTACTTC

V gene: TRBV7-9
clone size: .
D gene: .
J gene: TRBJ2-1
CDR3 protein: CASSLGGGANEQFF
CDR3 DNA: TGTGCCAGCAGCTTAGGGGGCGGGGCCAATGAGCAGTTCTTC

V gene: TRBV13
clone size: .
D gene: TRBD1
J gene: TRBJ1-4
CDR3 protein: CASSPDRGGNEKLFF
CDR3 DNA: TGTGCCAGCAGCCCCGACAGGGGGGGAAATGAAAAACTGTTTTTT

V gene: TRBV6-5
clone size: .
D gene: TRBD2
J gene: TRBJ2-7
CDR3 protein: CASSYHPSGAAYEQYF
CDR3 DNA: TGTGCCAGCAGTTACCATCCCAGCGGGGCTGCCTACGAGCAGTACTTC

V gene: TRBV28
clone size: .
D gene: .
J gene: TRBJ1-1
CDR3 protein: CVSSPSAIGTEAFF
CDR3 DNA: TGTGTCAGCAGCCCGTCGGCCATCGGCACTGAAGCTTTCTTT

V gene: TRBV5-8
clone size: .
D gene: .
J gene: TRBJ2-7
CDR3 protein: CASSTIHGAAYEQYF
CDR3 DNA: TGTGCCAGCAGCACTATACACGGTGCCGCCTACGAGCAGTACTTC

V gene: TRBV5-4
clone size: .
D gene: .
J gene: TRBJ2-3
CDR3 protein: CASNPKSEPSTDTQYF
CDR3 DNA: TGTGCCAGCAACCCAAAAAGCGAACCTAGCACAGATACGCAGTATTTT

V gene: TRBV30
clone size: .
D gene: .
J gene: TRBJ2-7
CDR3 protein: CAWSVRPSYEQYF
CDR3 DNA: TGTGCCTGGAGTGTACGGCCCTCCTACGAGCAGTACTTC

V gene: TRBV5-5
clone size: .
D gene: .
J gene: TRBJ2-7
CDR3 protein: CASSGGVTPYEQYF
CDR3 DNA: TGTGCCAGCAGCGGCGGGGTTACCCCCTACGAGCAGTACTTC

V gene: TRBV27
clone size: .
D gene: .
J gene: TRBJ2-3
CDR3 protein: CASSLAGDTQYF
CDR3 DNA: TGTGCCAGCAGTTTAGCGGGTGATACGCAGTATTTT

V gene: TRBV27
clone size: .
D gene: .
J gene: TRBJ2-5
CDR3 protein: CASSLIGPSERETQYF
CDR3 DNA: TGTGCCAGCAGTTTAATAGGACCTTCGGAAAGGGAGACCCAGTACTTC

V gene: TRBV28
clone size: .
D gene: .
J gene: TRBJ2-1
CDR3 protein: CASSSQREKSYNEQFF
CDR3 DNA: TGTGCCAGCAGTTCGCAGAGGGAGAAGAGCTACAATGAGCAGTTCTTC

V gene: TRBV25-1
clone size: .
D gene: .
J gene: TRBJ2-1
CDR3 protein: CAYGFYNEQFF
CDR3 DNA: TGTGCCTACGGCTTCTACAATGAGCAGTTCTTC

V gene: TRBV7-6
clone size: .
D gene: TRBD2
J gene: TRBJ2-1
CDR3 protein: CASSLEAGTRAYNEQFF
CDR3 DNA: TGTGCCAGCAGCTTGGAAGCCGGGACTAGAGCCTACAATGAGCAGTTCTTC

V gene: TRBV7-6
clone size: .
D gene: TRBD2
J gene: TRBJ2-1
CDR3 protein: CASSLPSAGAMNEQFF
CDR3 DNA: TGTGCCAGCTCCCTCCCTTCTGCGGGAGCGATGAATGAGCAGTTCTTC

V gene: TRBV27
clone size: .
D gene: .
J gene: TRBJ2-3
CDR3 protein: CASSIYQSTDTQYF
CDR3 DNA: TGTGCCAGCAGTATATACCAAAGCACAGATACGCAGTATTTT

V gene: TRBV7-9
clone size: .
D gene: TRBD2
J gene: TRBJ2-1
CDR3 protein: CASSSGTSGSYNEQFF
CDR3 DNA: TGTGCCAGCAGCTCCGGGACTAGCGGTTCCTACAATGAGCAGTTCTTC

V gene: TRBV7-7
clone size: once
D gene: .
J gene: TRBJ2-5
CDR3 protein: CASSLMAGPLETQYF
CDR3 DNA: TGTGCCAGCAGCTTAATGGCGGGCCCTCTGGAGACCCAGTACTTC

V gene: TRBV4-1
clone size: .
D gene: .
J gene: TRBJ2-5
CDR3 protein: CASSQQVGETQYF
CDR3 DNA: TGCGCCAGCAGCCAACAGGTCGGGGAGACCCAGTACTTC

V gene: TRBV5-6
clone size: .
D gene: .
J gene: TRBJ1-2
CDR3 protein: CASSSGSWLYGYTF
CDR3 DNA: TGTGCCAGCAGCTCCGGCAGCTGGTTATATGGCTACACCTTC

V gene: TRBV7-8
clone size: .
D gene: .
J gene: TRBJ1-5
CDR3 protein: CASSWGPTANQPQHF
CDR3 DNA: TGTGCCAGCAGCTGGGGCCCGACAGCTAATCAGCCCCAGCATTTT

V gene: TRBV9
clone size: .
D gene: .
J gene: TRBJ1-1
CDR3 protein: CASSVGSVNTEAFF
CDR3 DNA: TGTGCCAGCAGCGTGGGAAGCGTGAACACTGAAGCTTTCTTT

V gene: TRBV5-6
clone size: .
D gene: TRBD1
J gene: TRBJ1-1
CDR3 protein: CASSYLTGSHTEAFF
CDR3 DNA: TGTGCCAGCAGCTACCTGACAGGGAGTCATACTGAAGCTTTCTTT

V gene: TRBV28
clone size: once
D gene: .
J gene: TRBJ2-1
CDR3 protein: CASTTGLAGYEQFF
CDR3 DNA: TGTGCCAGCACCACGGGGCTAGCAGGCTATGAGCAGTTCTTC

V gene: TRBV27
clone size: .
D gene: TRBD1
J gene: TRBJ2-7
CDR3 protein: CASSLPGGSPYF
CDR3 DNA: TGTGCCAGCAGTTTACCAGGGGGATCGCCGTACTTC

V gene: TRBV27
clone size: once
D gene: TRBD2
J gene: TRBJ2-7
CDR3 protein: CASSPKRGTSYEQYF
CDR3 DNA: TGTGCCAGCAGCCCAAAGCGGGGGACTTCCTACGAGCAGTACTTC